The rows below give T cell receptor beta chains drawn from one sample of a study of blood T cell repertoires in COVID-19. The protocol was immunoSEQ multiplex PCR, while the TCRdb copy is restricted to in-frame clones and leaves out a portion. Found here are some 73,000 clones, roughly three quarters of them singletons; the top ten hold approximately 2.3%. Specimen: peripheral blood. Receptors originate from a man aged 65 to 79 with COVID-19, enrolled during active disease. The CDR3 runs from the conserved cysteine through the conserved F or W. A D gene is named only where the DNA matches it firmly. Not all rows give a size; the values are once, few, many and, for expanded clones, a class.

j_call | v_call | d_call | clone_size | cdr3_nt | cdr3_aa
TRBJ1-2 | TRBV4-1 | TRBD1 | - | TGCGCCAGCAGCCAAGAACACAGGGGGAGGAATGGCTACACCTTC | CASSQEHRGRNGYTF
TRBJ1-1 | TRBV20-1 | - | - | TGCAGGGTGGCAGGGAACACTGAAGCTTTCTTT | CRVAGNTEAFF
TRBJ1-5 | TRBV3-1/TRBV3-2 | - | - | TGTGCCAGCAGCCGGACAGAGAATCAGCCCCAGCATTTT | CASSRTENQPQHF
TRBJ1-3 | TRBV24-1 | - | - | TGTGCCACCAGTGGGGGCTCAACACGGATCTCTGGAAACACCATATATTTT | CATSGGSTRISGNTIYF
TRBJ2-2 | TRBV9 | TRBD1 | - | TGTGCCAGCAGCCCCCGGACAGGGGGCAGCGGGGAGCTGTTTTTT | CASSPRTGGSGELFF
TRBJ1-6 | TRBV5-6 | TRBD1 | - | TGTGCCAGCAGCTTGCCGGGACAGGGGGTTTCACCCCTCCACTTT | CASSLPGQGVSPLHF
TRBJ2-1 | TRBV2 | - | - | TGTGCCAGCAGTGAAGCTGAGGGGGTAGGATACAATGAGCAGTTCTTC | CASSEAEGVGYNEQFF
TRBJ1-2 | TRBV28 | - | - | TGTGCCAGCAGTCCCGGGACAACGGGCTACACCTTC | CASSPGTTGYTF
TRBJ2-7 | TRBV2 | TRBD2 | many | TGTGCCAAGGGACTAGCGGGAGTCGAGCAGTACTTC | CAKGLAGVEQYF
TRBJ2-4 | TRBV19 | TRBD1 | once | TGTGCCAGTAGTCTCCGGACAGGGGCGGGGGTAGCCAAAAACATTCAGTACTTC | CASSLRTGAGVAKNIQYF
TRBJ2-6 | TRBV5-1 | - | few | TGCGCCAGCAGTAGGAGCCTACAGGGCTCGGGGGCCAACGTCCTGACTTTC | CASSRSLQGSGANVLTF
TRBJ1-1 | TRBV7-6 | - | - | TGTGCCAGCAGCTCTTCGGCTGGACATATGAACACTGAAGCTTTCTTT | CASSSSAGHMNTEAFF
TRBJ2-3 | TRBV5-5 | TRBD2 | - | TGTGCCAGCAGCTTATCTCCACTAGCGGCCACAGATACGCAGTATTTT | CASSLSPLAATDTQYF
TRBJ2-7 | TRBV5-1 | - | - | TGCGCCAGCAGTCTCGCTCTAGCTCAGGCCGGCGAGCAGTACTTC | CASSLALAQAGEQYF
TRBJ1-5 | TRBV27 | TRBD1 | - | TGTGCCAGCAGTTTATCCCTCCCAGACAGGGGCAATCAGCCCCAGCATTTT | CASSLSLPDRGNQPQHF
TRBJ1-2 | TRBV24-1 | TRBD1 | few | TGTGCCACCAGTGACGGGACAGAGAACTTCTATGGCTACACCTTC | CATSDGTENFYGYTF
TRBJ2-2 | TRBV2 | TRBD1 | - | TGTGCCAGCTCTCGAGACAGGGCGAACGGGGAGCTGTTTTTT | CASSRDRANGELFF
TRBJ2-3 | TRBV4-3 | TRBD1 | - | TGCGCCAGCAGCCAAGACCGGGACAGACTCACAGATACGCAGTATTTT | CASSQDRDRLTDTQYF
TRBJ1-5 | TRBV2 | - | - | TGTGCCAGCAGTAGCACAGGGATACAGCCCCAGCATTTT | CASSSTGIQPQHF
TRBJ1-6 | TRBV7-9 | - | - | TGTGCCAGCAGCTTAGTGTCGTCGCCCCTCCACTTT | CASSLVSSPLHF
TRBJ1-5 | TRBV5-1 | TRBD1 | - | TGCGCCAGCAGCTTGGCGGGACAGCCAAATCAGCCCCAGCATTTT | CASSLAGQPNQPQHF
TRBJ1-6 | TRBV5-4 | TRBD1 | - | TGTGCCAGCAGCGGGCCGGACAGGGGGATTAATTCACCCCTCCACTTT | CASSGPDRGINSPLHF
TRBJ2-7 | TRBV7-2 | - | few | TGTGCCAGCAGCTTAGGGACAGCAACCTCCTACGAGCAGTACTTC | CASSLGTATSYEQYF
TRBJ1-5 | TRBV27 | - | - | TGTGCCAGCAGTTTAAGGGGTCTAGAGCCCCAGCATTTT | CASSLRGLEPQHF
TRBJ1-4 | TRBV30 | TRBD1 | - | TGTGCCTGGAGGCCGGGACAGGGGGCGCCGAATGAAAAACTGTTTTTT | CAWRPGQGAPNEKLFF
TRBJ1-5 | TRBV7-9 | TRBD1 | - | TGTGCCAGCAGCTTATCGTCGCAGGGACAGGGACATTTCAATCAGCCCCAGCATTTT | CASSLSSQGQGHFNQPQHF